This TCR beta chain was captured by sequencing in a study of shared clonotypes between healthy human individuals. Findings and caveats of the study: Donors were few, which limited the genetic and exposure-history diversity represented.

The CDR3 contains 15 residues. The V and J ends lost 3 bases and 2 bases, in that order; junction bases with no gene match: 7. Germline CDR1 and CDR2: MNHEY and SMNVEV (reference sequence). The table lists this clone with a count of one. Antigen: not known. Donors were healthy HIV-negative adults without recent acute infections or vaccinations. CD45RO+ cells and CCR7-negative CD45RA+ TemRA cells were combined as CD8 memory. The DNA input per sorted-subset replicate PCR was 200 ng, corresponding to 30,000 or so T cell genomes. Sequenced by immunoSEQ multiplex PCR; TCRdb stores in-frame clones only, minus some. The data contain 650,000 to 700,000 clones, less than 95% of them singletons.

The clonotype was recovered from a man aged 18 to 35 in good health. Some clones in this sample may be carry-over from other donors' samples. The chain couples TRBV27 to TRBJ2-7, with TRBD1 matching over 7 bases. The sample was memory CD8+ T cells from PBMCs. Regarding subset: CD45RO+ cells pooled with CCR7-negative TemRA cells. Written as DNA, the CDR3 is TGTGCCAGCAGTTTTTCCCCGGGACAGCCCTACGAGCAGTACTTC. Amino acids: CASSFSPGQPYEQYF.